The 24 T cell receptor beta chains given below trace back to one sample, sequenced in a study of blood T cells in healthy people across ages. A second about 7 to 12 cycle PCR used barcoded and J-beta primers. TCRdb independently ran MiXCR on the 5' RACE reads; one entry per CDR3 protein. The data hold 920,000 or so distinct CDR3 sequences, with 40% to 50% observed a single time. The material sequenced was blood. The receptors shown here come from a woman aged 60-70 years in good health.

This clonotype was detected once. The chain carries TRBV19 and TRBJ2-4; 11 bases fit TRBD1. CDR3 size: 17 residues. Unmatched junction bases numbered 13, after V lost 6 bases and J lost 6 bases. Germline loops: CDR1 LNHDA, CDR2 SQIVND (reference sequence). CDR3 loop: CASSGPGQGGSGNIQYF. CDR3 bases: TGTGCCAGTAGCGGACCGGGACAGGGGGGTTCGGGAAACATTCAGTACTTC.

CDR3 region: CASSPPGQGYGYTF. CDR3 nucleotides: TGCGCCAGCAGCCCTCCGGGACAGGGCTATGGCTACACCTTC. The J gene is TRBJ1-2, the V gene TRBV5-1; 9 nucleotides line up with TRBD1. Trimming at V came to 4 bases and at J to 4 bases, leaving 5 bases not matched to a gene. Germline V gene lookup returns CDR1 SGHRS and CDR2 YFSETQ. CDR3 length: 14 amino acids. Complete variable domain (other parts from reference TRBV5-1 and TRBJ1-2): KAGVTQTPRYLIKTRGQQVTLSCSPISGHRSVSWYQQTPGQGLQFLFEYFSETQRNKGNFPGRFSGRQFSNSRSEMNVSTLELGDSALYLCASSPPGQGYGYTFGSGTRLTVV.

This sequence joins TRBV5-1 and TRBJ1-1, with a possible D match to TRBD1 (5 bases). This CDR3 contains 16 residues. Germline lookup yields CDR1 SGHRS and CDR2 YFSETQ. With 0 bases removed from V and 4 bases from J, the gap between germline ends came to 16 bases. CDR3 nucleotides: TGCGCCAGCAGCTTGGAAAACTTTGGGGGGGGCACTGAAGCTTTCTTT. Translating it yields CASSLENFGGGTEAFF.

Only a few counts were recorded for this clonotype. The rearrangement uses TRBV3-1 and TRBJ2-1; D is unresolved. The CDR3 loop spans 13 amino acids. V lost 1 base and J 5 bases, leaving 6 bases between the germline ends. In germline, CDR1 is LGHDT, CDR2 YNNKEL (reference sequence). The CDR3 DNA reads TGTGCCAGCAGCCAAGTCCCTGACAATGAGCAGTTCTTC. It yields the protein CASSQVPDNEQFF.

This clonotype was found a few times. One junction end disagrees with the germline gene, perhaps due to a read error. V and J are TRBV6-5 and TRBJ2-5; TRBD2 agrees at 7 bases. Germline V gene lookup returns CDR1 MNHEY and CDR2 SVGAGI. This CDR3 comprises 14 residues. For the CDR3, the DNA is TGTGCCAGCAGTGGGGGGGACTACACCTACGAGCAGTACTTT. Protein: CASSGGDYTYEQYF.

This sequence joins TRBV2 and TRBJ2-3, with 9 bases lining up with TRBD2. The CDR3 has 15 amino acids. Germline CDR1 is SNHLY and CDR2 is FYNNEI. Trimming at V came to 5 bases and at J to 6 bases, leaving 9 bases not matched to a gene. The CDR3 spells CASSPLSGRGDTQYF. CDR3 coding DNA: TGTGCCAGCAGTCCCCTTAGCGGGAGAGGTGATACGCAGTATTTT. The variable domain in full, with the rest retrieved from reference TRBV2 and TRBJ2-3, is EPEVTQTPSHQVTQMGQEVILRCVPISNHLYFYWYRQILGQKVEFLVSFYNNEISEKSEIFDDQFSVERPDGSNFTLKIRSTKLEDSAMYFCASSPLSGRGDTQYFGPGTRLTVL.

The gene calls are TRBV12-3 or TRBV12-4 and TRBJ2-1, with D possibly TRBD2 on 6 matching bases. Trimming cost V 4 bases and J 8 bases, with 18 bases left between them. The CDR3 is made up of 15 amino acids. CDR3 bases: TGTGCCAGCAGTTCCCCGACCCTAGCGACCTATGAGCAGTTCTTC. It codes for CASSSPTLATYEQFF.

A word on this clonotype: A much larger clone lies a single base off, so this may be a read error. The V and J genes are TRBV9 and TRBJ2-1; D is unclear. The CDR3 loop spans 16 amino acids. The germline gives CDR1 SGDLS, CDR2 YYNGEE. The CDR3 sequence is CAGSPPDGRSDNEQFF. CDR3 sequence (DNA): TGTGCCGGCAGCCCCCCGGATGGGCGCAGCGACAATGAGCAGTTCTTC. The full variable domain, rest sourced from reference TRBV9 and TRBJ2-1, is DSGVTQTPKHLITATGQRVTLRCSPRSGDLSVYWYQQSLDQGLQFLIQYYNGEERAKGNILERFSAQQFPDLHSELNLSSLELGDSALYFCAGSPPDGRSDNEQFFGPGTRLTVL.

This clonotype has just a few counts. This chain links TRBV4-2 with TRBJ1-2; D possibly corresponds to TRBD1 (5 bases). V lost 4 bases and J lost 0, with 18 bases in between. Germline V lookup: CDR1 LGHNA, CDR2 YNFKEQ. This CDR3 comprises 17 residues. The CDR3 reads CASSPLTVAGTNYGYTF. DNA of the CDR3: TGTGCCAGCAGCCCCCTTACGGTTGCAGGGACTAACTATGGCTACACCTTC.

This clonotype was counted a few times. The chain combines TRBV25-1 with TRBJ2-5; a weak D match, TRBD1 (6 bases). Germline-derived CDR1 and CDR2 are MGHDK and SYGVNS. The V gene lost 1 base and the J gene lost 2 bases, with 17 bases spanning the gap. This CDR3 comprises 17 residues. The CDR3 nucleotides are TGTGCCAGCAGTGAATCCGGACGAGGACAGCTGCAAGAGACCCAGTACTTC. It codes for CASSESGRGQLQETQYF.

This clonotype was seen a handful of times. The CDR3 DNA reads as TGTGCCAGCGAGGGAAGCAATCAGCCCCAGCATTTT. Amino acids: CASEGSNQPQHF. This chain connects TRBV7-9 to TRBJ1-5, with D unclear. With 8 bases removed from V and 1 base from J, the gap between germline ends came to 6 bases. The germline CDR1 and CDR2 sequences are SEHNR and FQNEAQ (reference sequence). This CDR3 spans 12 amino acids.

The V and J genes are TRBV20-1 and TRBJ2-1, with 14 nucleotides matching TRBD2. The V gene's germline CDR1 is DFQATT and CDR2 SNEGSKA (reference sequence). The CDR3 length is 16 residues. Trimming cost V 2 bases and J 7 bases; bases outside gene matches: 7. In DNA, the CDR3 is TGCAGTGCTAGATCCGGGACTAGCGGGAGAGGGAATGAGCAGTTCTTC. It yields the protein CSARSGTSGRGNEQFF.

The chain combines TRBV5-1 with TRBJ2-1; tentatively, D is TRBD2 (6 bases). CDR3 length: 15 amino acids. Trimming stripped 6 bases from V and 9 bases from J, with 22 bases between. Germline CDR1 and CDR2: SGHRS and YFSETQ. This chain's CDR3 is CASNLGEALRGEQFF. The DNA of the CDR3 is TGCGCCAGCAACCTGGGGGAGGCCCTTCGGGGTGAGCAGTTCTTC. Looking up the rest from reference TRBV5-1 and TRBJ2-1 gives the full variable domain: KAGVTQTPRYLIKTRGQQVTLSCSPISGHRSVSWYQQTPGQGLQFLFEYFSETQRNKGNFPGRFSGRQFSNSRSEMNVSTLELGDSALYLCASNLGEALRGEQFFGPGTRLTVL.

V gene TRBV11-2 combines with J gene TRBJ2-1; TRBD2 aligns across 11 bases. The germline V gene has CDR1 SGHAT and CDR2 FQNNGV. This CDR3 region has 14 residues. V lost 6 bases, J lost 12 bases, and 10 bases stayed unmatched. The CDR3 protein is CASRNLAGGRGQFF. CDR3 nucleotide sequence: TGTGCCAGCAGGAATCTAGCGGGAGGCAGAGGGCAGTTCTTC.

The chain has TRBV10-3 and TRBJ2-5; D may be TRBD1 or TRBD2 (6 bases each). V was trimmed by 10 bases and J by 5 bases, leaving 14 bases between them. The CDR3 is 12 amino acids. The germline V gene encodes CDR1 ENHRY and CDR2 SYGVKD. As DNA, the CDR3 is TGTGCCACCGCGGGACAAGGGGAGACCCAGTACTTC. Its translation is CATAGQGETQYF.

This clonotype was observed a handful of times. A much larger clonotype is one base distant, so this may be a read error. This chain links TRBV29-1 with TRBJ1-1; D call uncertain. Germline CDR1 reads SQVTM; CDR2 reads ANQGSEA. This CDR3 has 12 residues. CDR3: CNALQQNTEAFF. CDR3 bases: TGCAACGCCCTCCAACAGAACACTGAAGCTTTCTTT.

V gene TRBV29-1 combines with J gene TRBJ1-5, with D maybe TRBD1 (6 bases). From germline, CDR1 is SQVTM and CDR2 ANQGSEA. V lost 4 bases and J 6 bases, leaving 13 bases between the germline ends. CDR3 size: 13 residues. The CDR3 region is CSVGREGGQPQHF. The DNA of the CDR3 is TGCAGCGTTGGCAGGGAAGGGGGTCAGCCCCAGCATTTT. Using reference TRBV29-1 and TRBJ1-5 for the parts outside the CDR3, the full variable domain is SAVISQKPSRDICQRGTSLTIQCQVDSQVTMMFWYRQQPGQSLTLIATANQGSEATYESGFVIDKFPISRPNLTFSTLTVSNMSPEDSSIYLCSVGREGGQPQHFGDGTRLSIL.

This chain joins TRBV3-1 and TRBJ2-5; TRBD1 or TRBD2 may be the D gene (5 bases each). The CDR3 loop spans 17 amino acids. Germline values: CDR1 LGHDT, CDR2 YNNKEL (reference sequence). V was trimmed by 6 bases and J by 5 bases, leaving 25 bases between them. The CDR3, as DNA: TGTGCCAGCAGACCCCCCGCGCAGGGAGAAGGCAGGGAGACCCAGTACTTC. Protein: CASRPPAQGEGRETQYF.

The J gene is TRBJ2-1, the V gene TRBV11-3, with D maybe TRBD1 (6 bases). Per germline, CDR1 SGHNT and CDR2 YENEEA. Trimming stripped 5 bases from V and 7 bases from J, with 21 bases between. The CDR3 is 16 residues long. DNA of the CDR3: TGTGCCAGCAGCCCGGGCAGGGGCCACGGCTTAAATGAGCAGTTCTTC. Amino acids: CASSPGRGHGLNEQFF.

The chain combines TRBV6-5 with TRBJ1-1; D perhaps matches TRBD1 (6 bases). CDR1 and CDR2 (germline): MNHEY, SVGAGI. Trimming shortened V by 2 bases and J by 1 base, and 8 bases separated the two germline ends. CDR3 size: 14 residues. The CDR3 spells CASSYDRKNTEAFF. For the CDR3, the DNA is TGTGCCAGCAGTTACGACAGGAAGAACACTGAAGCTTTCTTT.

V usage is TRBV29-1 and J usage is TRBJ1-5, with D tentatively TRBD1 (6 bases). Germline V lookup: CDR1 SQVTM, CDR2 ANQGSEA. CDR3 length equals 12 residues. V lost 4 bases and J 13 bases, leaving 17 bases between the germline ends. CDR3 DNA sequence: TGCAGCGTTGTGGGGGCCACAGGGCTACAGCATTTT. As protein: CSVVGATGLQHF.

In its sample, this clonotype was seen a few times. The chain's CDR3 is CARSAGHGYTF. Here the CDR3 DNA reads TGTGCCCGGAGTGCTGGTCACGGCTACACCTTC. The chain combines TRBV2 with TRBJ1-2; D unclear. V lost 11 bases, J lost 8 bases, and 15 bases lay in between. Germline values: CDR1 SNHLY, CDR2 FYNNEI. There are 11 residues in the CDR3.

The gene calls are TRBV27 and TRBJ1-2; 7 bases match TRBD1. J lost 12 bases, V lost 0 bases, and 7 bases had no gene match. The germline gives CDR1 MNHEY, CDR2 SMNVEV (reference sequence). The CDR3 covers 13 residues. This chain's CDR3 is CASSLSGGGSHTF. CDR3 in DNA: TGTGCCAGCAGTTTATCAGGGGGCGGTAGCCACACCTTC.

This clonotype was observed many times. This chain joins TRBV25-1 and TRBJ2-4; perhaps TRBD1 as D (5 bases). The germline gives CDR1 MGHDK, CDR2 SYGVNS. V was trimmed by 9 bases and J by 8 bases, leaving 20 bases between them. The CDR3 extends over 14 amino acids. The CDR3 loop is CASDAGALGDIQYF. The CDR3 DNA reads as TGTGCCAGTGACGCTGGGGCTCTAGGAGACATTCAGTACTTC.